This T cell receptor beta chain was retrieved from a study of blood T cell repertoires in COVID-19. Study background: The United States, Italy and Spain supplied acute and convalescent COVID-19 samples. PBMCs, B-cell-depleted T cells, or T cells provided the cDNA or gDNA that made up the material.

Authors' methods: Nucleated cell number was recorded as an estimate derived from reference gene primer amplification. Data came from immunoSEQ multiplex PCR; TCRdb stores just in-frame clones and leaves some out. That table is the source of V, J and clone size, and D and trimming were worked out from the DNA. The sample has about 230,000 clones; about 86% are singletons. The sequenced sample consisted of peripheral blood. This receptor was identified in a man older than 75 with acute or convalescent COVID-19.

The CDR3 DNA reads TGTGCCAGCAGATCACCGGGATTATCCTACGAGCAGTACTTC. This sequence encodes CASRSPGLSYEQYF. This chain joins TRBV28 and TRBJ2-7; D perhaps matches TRBD2 (5 bases). Trimming removed 6 bases at V and 1 base at J, with 13 bases between. From germline, CDR1 is MDHEN and CDR2 SYDVKM. The CDR3 is 14 residues long.